This T cell receptor (beta chain) was captured in a study of blood T cell repertoires in COVID-19. The CDR3 has 16 residues. Germline V CDR1 and CDR2: SGHNT, YYREEE (reference sequence). V dropped 4 bases and J dropped 2 bases, with 16 bases sitting between them. Original handling: Amplification of reference gene primers provided the estimated nucleated cell counts. The protocol was immunoSEQ multiplex PCR, while the TCRdb copy is restricted to in-frame clones and leaves out a portion. V and J calls plus clone size are reproduced from that table; the DNA served to infer D and trimming. The sample has approximately 260,000 clones, about 88% seen once.

The sequence was obtained from a woman in her 40s who had recovered from COVID-19. V usage is TRBV5-4 and J usage is TRBJ2-1, with a weak D call TRBD1 (6 bases). Sequenced material: peripheral blood. CDR3 in DNA: TGTGCCAGCAGCCCGAGAAGGACAGAGCCCTACAATGAGCAGTTCTTC. Residues: CASSPRRTEPYNEQFF.